This TCR beta chain was identified in a study of blood T cell repertoires in COVID-19. Study-level information: Some COVID-19 samples were acute and others convalescent; all came from the United States, Italy and Spain. PBMCs, B-cell-depleted T cells, or T cells were the source of the cDNA or gDNA that made up the material.

Original processing methods: How many nucleated cells were present was estimated from reference gene primer amplification. The repertoire was sequenced with immunoSEQ multiplex PCR; TCRdb's copy has only in-frame clones and lacks some. Clone size and the V and J calls come from that table; the DNA yielded D and trimming. The sample shows approximately 25,000 clones, approximately 78% of them seen only once. CDR3 size: 15 residues. V was pared by 2 bases and J by 3 bases, with 11 bases between. Germline CDR1 KGHSH, CDR2 LQKENI. The sequence was obtained from a woman between 70 and 85 years old with COVID-19, enrolled during active disease. V gene TRBV18 combines with J gene TRBJ1-5; D is possibly TRBD1 (6 bases). The sample was peripheral blood. CDR3 residues: CASSPAAGVNQPQHF. The CDR3 coding sequence is TGTGCCAGCTCACCAGCGGCAGGGGTCAATCAGCCCCAGCATTTT.